The rows below give T cell receptor beta chains drawn from one sample of a study of shared clonotypes between healthy human individuals. TCRdb's copy holds only in-frame clones and misses some; the assay was immunoSEQ multiplex PCR. Of roughly 2.4 million clones in the sample, under 97% were seen once. Sequences were obtained from naive CD4+ T cells sorted from blood. These receptors were taken from a man aged 18 to 30 in good health. CDR3s include the opening cysteine and the closing phenylalanine or tryptophan. Each record gives: V gene, J gene, CDR3 protein.

>TRBV5-4|TRBJ2-5
CASSTDGRETQYF
>TRBV28|TRBJ1-2
CASSAHRVGYGYTF
>TRBV28|TRBJ1-1
CASGLQGNTEAFF
>TRBV5-1|TRBJ2-7
CASSSLTYEQYF
>TRBV5-1|TRBJ1-4
CASSTRTGKDEKLFF
>TRBV28|TRBJ2-6
CASSLNRGGYSGANVLTF
>TRBV7-2|TRBJ1-2
CASSLDWGGYTF
>TRBV28|TRBJ2-2
CASSPRTSGGRNTGELFF
>TRBV28|TRBJ1-1
CASSLLAGGSAFF
>TRBV6-1|TRBJ2-1
CASSGSPEQFF
>TRBV7-2|TRBJ2-5
CASSFKTGGYQETQYF
>TRBV7-9|TRBJ2-3
CASSLIGRTDTQYF
>TRBV2|TRBJ1-2
CASSTGEHYGYTF
>TRBV7-8|TRBJ1-1
CASSPVGTEAFF
>TRBV7-9|TRBJ2-3
CASSLVGASGLTDTQYF
>TRBV27|TRBJ2-7
CASSPMGGGNHEQYF
>TRBV29-1|TRBJ1-6
CSVTAKATENSPLHF
>TRBV5-1|TRBJ2-2
CASSLAVGTNTGELFF
>TRBV2|TRBJ2-5
CASSEALQGTGQETQYF
>TRBV6-6|TRBJ2-1
CASSFLSGKGLDEQFF
>TRBV18|TRBJ1-4
CASSAVSRSPTNEKLFF
>TRBV7-9|TRBJ2-7
CASSRTGFEQYF
>TRBV15|TRBJ2-3
CATSRAFPGTTSSTDTQYF
>TRBV5-1|TRBJ1-1
CASSLGQGVNTEAFF
>TRBV5-6|TRBJ2-7
CASSSPSDRVWEQYF
>TRBV4-3|TRBJ2-1
CASSQDLIYNEQFF
>TRBV7-3|TRBJ2-7
CASSRGASGGVYEQYF
>TRBV10-3|TRBJ1-4
CASRDANEKLFF
>TRBV7-2|TRBJ1-1
CASSPEVGHTEAFF
>TRBV13|TRBJ2-2
CASKTAGTVNTGELFF
>TRBV2|TRBJ2-7
CARRDTGTHEQYF
>TRBV5-6|TRBJ2-7
CASSLPGQGALYEQYF
>TRBV5-1|TRBJ2-1
CASSLEGQPYNEQFF
>TRBV5-4|TRBJ2-5
CASSLRGDRGRRETQYF
>TRBV18|TRBJ2-7
CASSPPGPGPDEQYF
>TRBV5-4|TRBJ2-1
CASSSPGDNEQFF
>TRBV27|TRBJ2-7
CASSIAGTIWNEQYF
>TRBV29-1|TRBJ1-1
CSVQGGGTEAFF
>TRBV7-2|TRBJ2-4
CASSPRSGENIQYF
>TRBV7-9|TRBJ2-1
CASTFTGGPNEQFF